The rows below give T cell receptor beta chains drawn from one sample of a study of blood T cell repertoires in COVID-19. The data were produced by immunoSEQ multiplex PCR, yet TCRdb's version contains in-frame clones alone and is incomplete. The data contain 300,000 to 350,000 clones, 80% to 90% of them singletons. Sequences were obtained from peripheral blood. The source is a young man with COVID-19, enrolled during active disease. The CDR3 runs from the conserved cysteine through the conserved F or W. Fields, in order: CDR3 protein, CDR3 DNA, clone size, V gene, J gene, D gene. D genes are given only for firm matches. The listing skips clone size in some rows; elsewhere it reads once, few, many or a size class.

CASSSGLKSYEQYF	TGTGCCAGCAGCTCAGGACTGAAATCGTACGAGCAGTACTTC	.	TRBV7-9	TRBJ2-7	.
CASSYSTGGNQPQHF	TGTGCCAGCAGTTACTCGACAGGGGGGAATCAGCCCCAGCATTTT	.	TRBV6-5	TRBJ1-5	TRBD1
CASSWTSREQYF	TGTGCCAGCAGCTGGACTAGCAGGGAGCAGTACTTC	.	TRBV5-6	TRBJ2-7	TRBD2
CSGTGVLNTEAFF	TGCAGCGGGACAGGGGTCCTGAACACTGAAGCTTTCTTT	once	TRBV29-1	TRBJ1-1	TRBD1
CSASFTGATYNEQFF	TGCAGTGCTAGTTTTACAGGGGCCACTTACAATGAGCAGTTCTTC	.	TRBV20-1	TRBJ2-1	TRBD1
CASSGKQGAGQFF	TGTGCCAGCTCGGGAAAACAGGGGGCCGGGCAGTTCTTC	.	TRBV18	TRBJ2-1	TRBD1
CASSPDGEAFAYNEQFF	TGTGCCAGCAGTCCTGACGGGGAGGCTTTCGCCTACAATGAGCAGTTCTTC	.	TRBV5-6	TRBJ2-1	.
CASKSRANSNQPQHF	TGTGCCAGTAAATCCAGGGCTAATAGCAATCAGCCCCAGCATTTT	few	TRBV19	TRBJ1-5	.
CASSGRGIISGANVLTF	TGTGCCAGCAGTGGTAGGGGCATAATCTCTGGGGCCAACGTCCTGACTTTC	.	TRBV6-1	TRBJ2-6	.
CASSPRLAGYNEQFF	TGTGCCAGCTCACCAAGACTAGCGGGGTACAATGAGCAGTTCTTC	.	TRBV18	TRBJ2-1	TRBD2
CASPAKDRGDGEQFF	TGTGCCAGCCCTGCTAAAGACAGGGGTGATGGTGAGCAGTTCTTC	.	TRBV2	TRBJ2-1	TRBD1
CASSATRGSSTDTQYF	TGTGCCAGCAGTGCTACGCGGGGATCTAGCACAGATACGCAGTATTTT	.	TRBV6-1	TRBJ2-3	.
CASSDSSGNTIYF	TGTGCCAGCAGCGACAGCTCTGGAAACACCATATATTTT	.	TRBV12-3/TRBV12-4	TRBJ1-3	.
CASSLLVPGGEFSKNIQYF	TGTGCCAGCAGCCTATTAGTGCCAGGGGGCGAATTTTCCAAAAACATTCAGTACTTC	.	TRBV7-2	TRBJ2-4	TRBD1
CASTDPTTGGGYEKLFF	TGTGCCAGCACCGACCCTACGACAGGGGGCGGGTACGAAAAACTGTTTTTT	once	TRBV7-8	TRBJ1-4	TRBD1
CASSLLAKNTGELFF	TGTGCCAGCAGTTTACTAGCTAAGAACACCGGGGAGCTGTTTTTT	.	TRBV27	TRBJ2-2	.
CASSPLSGGGPYYEQYF	TGTGCCAGCAGCCCCCTTAGTGGGGGAGGGCCTTACTACGAGCAGTACTTC	.	TRBV9	TRBJ2-7	TRBD2
CASGGGLGEKLFF	TGTGCCAGCGGGGGAGGATTAGGGGAAAAACTGTTTTTT	.	TRBV7-9	TRBJ1-4	.
CASSQVPSGGRGDTQYF	TGCGCCAGCAGCCAAGTTCCTAGCGGGGGGCGGGGAGATACGCAGTATTTT	.	TRBV4-3	TRBJ2-3	TRBD2
CASTPDSGALEQYF	TGTGCCAGCACCCCGGATAGCGGGGCCCTCGAGCAGTACTTC	.	TRBV6-5	TRBJ2-7	TRBD2
CASSLEVGGRGYGYTF	TGTGCCAGCAGCTTGGAGGTCGGGGGGCGCGGCTATGGCTACACCTTC	.	TRBV5-4	TRBJ1-2	.
CASSTGQGVSYEQYF	TGTGCCAGCAGTACGGGACAGGGGGTTTCCTACGAGCAGTACTTC	.	TRBV28	TRBJ2-7	TRBD1
CASSQERSLDTQYF	TGCGCCAGCAGCCAAGAAAGGAGCTTAGATACGCAGTATTTT	.	TRBV4-3	TRBJ2-3	.
CASSFRDSGSNEQFF	TGTGCCAGCAGCTTCCGGGACAGTGGTTCCAATGAGCAGTTCTTC	.	TRBV11-1	TRBJ2-1	TRBD1